This T cell receptor (beta chain) was observed in a study of T cells in Graves' hyperthyroidism and ophthalmopathy. About the study: Upon initial diagnosis and before any treatment, peripheral blood was collected. Overall study findings and caveats: Blood also showed most of the thyroid clonotypes that were expanded above 0.001. Before onset, by a median of around 6.4 months, the model predicted ophthalmopathy.

Amplification yielded TCR beta CDR3 regions, with RNA transcripts as the source. The HTBI set primed first-round TCR CDR3 RT-PCR. TCRdb ran MiXCR on the multiplex PCR reads and lists one entry per CDR3 protein. Counted here are under 400,000 distinct CDR3 sequences, about 14% occurring once; the ten biggest clones make up more than 9.5%. This CDR3 region has 12 residues. The V and J ends lost 8 bases and 5 bases respectively, with 13 bases between them. CDR1 is MNHNS, CDR2 SASEGT, per germline. The source of the PBMCs was more than 9.5 ml of fresh peripheral blood. This clonotype has just a few counts. Its antigen is still unknown.

The chain is built from TRBV6-1 and TRBJ2-7; the D gene is possibly TRBD2 (6 bases). The clonotype comes from a woman aged 60-70 years with Graves' hyperthyroidism. The sequenced material came from blood. The CDR3 nucleotides are TGTGCCAGCGCCGGGGGTCCGGACGAGCAGTACTTC. It yields the protein CASAGGPDEQYF.